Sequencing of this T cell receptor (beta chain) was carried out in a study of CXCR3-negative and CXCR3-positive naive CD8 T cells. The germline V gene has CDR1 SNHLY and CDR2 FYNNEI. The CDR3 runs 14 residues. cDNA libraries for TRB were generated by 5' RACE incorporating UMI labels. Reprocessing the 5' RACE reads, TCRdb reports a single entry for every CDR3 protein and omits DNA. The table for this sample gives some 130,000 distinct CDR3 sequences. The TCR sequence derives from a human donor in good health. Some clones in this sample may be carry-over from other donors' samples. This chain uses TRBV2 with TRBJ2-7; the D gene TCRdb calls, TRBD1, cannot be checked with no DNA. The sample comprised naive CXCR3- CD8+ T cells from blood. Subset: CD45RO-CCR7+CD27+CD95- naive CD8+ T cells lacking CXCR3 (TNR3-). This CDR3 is CASSEDQGIYEQYF.